The 4 T cell receptor beta chains given below trace back to one sample, sequenced in a study of cytomegalovirus exposure and HLA in healthy donors. The PCR ran on 60 Vbeta and 13 Jbeta primers. Generated by immunoSEQ multiplex PCR, the TCRdb table keeps only in-frame clones and is missing some. The sample carries approximately 100,000 clones, 78% recorded once. Sequencing used PBMCs. These TCRs come from a woman in her thirties or forties in good health and CMV-seronegative.

The chain links TRBV2 to TRBJ2-1; D gene uncertain. Germline-derived CDR1 and CDR2 are SNHLY and FYNNEI. This CDR3 has 15 residues. Trimming shortened V by 5 bases and J by 10 bases, and 21 bases separated the two germline ends. The CDR3 region has the DNA TGTGCCAGCAGTATTACTTTCGCCGATCTCGGGGAGCAGTTCTTC. Protein product: CASSITFADLGEQFF.

J is TRBJ2-1 and V is TRBV7-2, with 9 bases aligning to TRBD1. From germline, CDR1 is SGHTA and CDR2 FQGNSA. The CDR3 runs 15 residues. With 6 bases clipped from V and 5 bases from J, the junction kept 8 bases outside the gene matches. CDR3 sequence (DNA): TGTGCCAGCAGGTCCGGGACAGGGTCTCACAATGAGCAGTTCTTC. Translating it yields CASRSGTGSHNEQFF.

The rearrangement links TRBV11-2 to TRBJ2-5; possibly TRBD1 for D (7 bases). This CDR3 is 18 amino acids long. V shed 5 bases and J shed 5 bases, with 27 bases lying between them. Germline V gives CDR1 SGHAT, CDR2 FQNNGV. CDR3 sequence (DNA): TGTGCCAGCAGCGCCCGGCCCACATCAGGGGGGAAAAGGGAGACCCAGTACTTC. Its protein is CASSARPTSGGKRETQYF. The full variable domain, completed using reference TRBV11-2 and TRBJ2-5, is EAGVAQSPRYKIIEKRQSVAFWCNPISGHATLYWYQQILGQGPKLLIQFQNNGVVDDSQLPKDRFSAERLKGVDSTLKIQPAKLEDSAVYLCASSARPTSGGKRETQYFGPGTRLLVL.

The V call is TRBV29-1, the J call TRBJ1-2; perhaps TRBD1 as D (5 bases). Germline V gives CDR1 SQVTM, CDR2 ANQGSEA. The V end lost 5 bases, the J end lost 2 bases, and 12 bases lay between the germline ends. The CDR3 spans 13 residues. The CDR3 loop is CSVSGGRNYGYTF. The CDR3 DNA follows: TGCAGCGTTTCTGGGGGGAGGAACTATGGCTACACCTTC.